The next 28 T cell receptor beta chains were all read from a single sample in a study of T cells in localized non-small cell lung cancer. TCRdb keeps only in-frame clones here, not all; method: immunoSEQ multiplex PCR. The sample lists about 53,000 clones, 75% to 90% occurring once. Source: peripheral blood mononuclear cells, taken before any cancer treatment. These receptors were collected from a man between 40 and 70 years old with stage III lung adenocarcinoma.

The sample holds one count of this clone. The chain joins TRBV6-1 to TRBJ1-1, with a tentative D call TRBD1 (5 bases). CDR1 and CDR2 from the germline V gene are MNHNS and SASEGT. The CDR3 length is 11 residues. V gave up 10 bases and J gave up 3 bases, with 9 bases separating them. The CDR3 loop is CANRGDTEAFF. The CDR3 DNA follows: TGTGCCAACCGAGGGGACACTGAAGCTTTCTTT.

In nucleotides, the CDR3 is TGCAGCGTTGAAAAAGGGGCAGGGAACACTGAAGCTTTCTTT. Amino acid sequence: CSVEKGAGNTEAFF. The J gene is TRBJ1-1, the V gene TRBV29-1; a weak D match, TRBD1 (5 bases). CDR3 length: 14 amino acids. Deletions cut 2 bases from V and 1 base from J, with 11 bases between. CDR1 and CDR2 (germline): SQVTM, ANQGSEA.

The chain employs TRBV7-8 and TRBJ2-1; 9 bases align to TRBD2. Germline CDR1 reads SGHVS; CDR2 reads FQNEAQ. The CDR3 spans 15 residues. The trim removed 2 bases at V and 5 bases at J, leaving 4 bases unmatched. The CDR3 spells CASSLLGTSNNEQFF. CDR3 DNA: TGTGCCAGCAGCTTATTAGGGACTAGCAACAATGAGCAGTTCTTC. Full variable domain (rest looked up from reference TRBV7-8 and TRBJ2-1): GAGVSQSPRYKVAKRGQDVALRCDPISGHVSLFWYQQALGQGPEFLTYFQNEAQLDKSGLPSDRFFAERPEGSVSTLKIQRTQQEDSAVYLCASSLLGTSNNEQFFGPGTRLTVL.

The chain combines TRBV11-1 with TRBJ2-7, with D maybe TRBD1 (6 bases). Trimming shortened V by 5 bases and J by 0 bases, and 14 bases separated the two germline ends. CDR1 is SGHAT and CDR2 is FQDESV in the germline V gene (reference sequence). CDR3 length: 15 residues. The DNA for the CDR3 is TGTGCCAGCAGCCTCCGGGACACGAGCTCCTACGAGCAGTACTTC. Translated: CASSLRDTSSYEQYF.

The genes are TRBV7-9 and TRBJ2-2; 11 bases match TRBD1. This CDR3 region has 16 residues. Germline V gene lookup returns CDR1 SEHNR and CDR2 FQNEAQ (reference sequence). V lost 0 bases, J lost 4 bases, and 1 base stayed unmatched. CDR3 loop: CASSLAGTGGTGELFF. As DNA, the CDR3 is TGTGCCAGCAGCTTAGCCGGGACAGGGGGCACCGGGGAGCTGTTTTTT. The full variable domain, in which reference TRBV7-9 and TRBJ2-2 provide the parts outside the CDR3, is DTGVSQNPRHKITKRGQNVTFRCDPISEHNRLYWYRQTLGQGPEFLTYFQNEAQLEKSRLLSDRFSAERPKGSFSTLEIQRTEQGDSAMYLCASSLAGTGGTGELFFGEGSRLTVL.

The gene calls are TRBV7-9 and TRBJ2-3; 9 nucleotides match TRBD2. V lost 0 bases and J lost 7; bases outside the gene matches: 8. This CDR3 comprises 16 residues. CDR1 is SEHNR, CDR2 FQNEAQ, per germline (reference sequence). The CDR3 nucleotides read TGTGCCAGCAGCTTAGCGGCGCGGGAGGGCCGAAATACGCAGTATTTT. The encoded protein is CASSLAAREGRNTQYF.

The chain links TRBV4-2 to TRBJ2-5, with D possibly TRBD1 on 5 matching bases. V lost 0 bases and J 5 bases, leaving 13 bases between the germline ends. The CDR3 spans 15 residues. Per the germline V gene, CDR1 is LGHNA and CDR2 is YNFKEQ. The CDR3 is CASSQDQGTMETQYF. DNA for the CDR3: TGTGCCAGCAGCCAAGACCAGGGAACAATGGAGACCCAGTACTTC.

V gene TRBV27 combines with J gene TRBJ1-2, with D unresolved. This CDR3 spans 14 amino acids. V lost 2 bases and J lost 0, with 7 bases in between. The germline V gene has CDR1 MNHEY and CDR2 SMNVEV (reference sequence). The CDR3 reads CASSLTGTNYGYTF. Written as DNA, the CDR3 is TGTGCCAGCAGTTTAACGGGTACTAACTATGGCTACACCTTC.

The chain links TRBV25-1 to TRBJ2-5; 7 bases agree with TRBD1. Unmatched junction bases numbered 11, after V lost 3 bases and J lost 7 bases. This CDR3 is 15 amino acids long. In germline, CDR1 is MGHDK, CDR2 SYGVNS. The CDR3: CASSDQTGAAGTQYF. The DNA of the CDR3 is TGTGCCAGCAGTGATCAAACAGGGGCCGCGGGGACCCAGTACTTC.

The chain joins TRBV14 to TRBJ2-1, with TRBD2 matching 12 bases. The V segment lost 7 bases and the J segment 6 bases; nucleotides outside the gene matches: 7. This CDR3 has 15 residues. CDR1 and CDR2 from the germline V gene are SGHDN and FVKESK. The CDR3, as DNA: TGTGCCAGCACCCTAGCGGGAGGGCCCGGCAATGAGCAGTTCTTC. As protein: CASTLAGGPGNEQFF.

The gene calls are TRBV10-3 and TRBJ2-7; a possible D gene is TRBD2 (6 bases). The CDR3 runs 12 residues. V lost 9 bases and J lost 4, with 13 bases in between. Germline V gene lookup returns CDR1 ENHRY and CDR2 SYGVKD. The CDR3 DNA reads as TGTGCCATGTCCGGGGGTTCTTACGAGCAGTACTTC. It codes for CAMSGGSYEQYF.

CDR3 region: CASSQDWGTAGIQYF. In nucleotides, the CDR3 is TGCGCCAGCAGCCAAGATTGGGGGACGGCAGGCATTCAGTACTTC. The rearrangement links TRBV4-3 to TRBJ2-4; D tentatively fits TRBD1 or TRBD2 (5 bases each). V was pared by 0 bases and J by 9 bases, with 15 bases between. There are 15 residues in the CDR3. The germline gives CDR1 LGHNA, CDR2 YSLEER.

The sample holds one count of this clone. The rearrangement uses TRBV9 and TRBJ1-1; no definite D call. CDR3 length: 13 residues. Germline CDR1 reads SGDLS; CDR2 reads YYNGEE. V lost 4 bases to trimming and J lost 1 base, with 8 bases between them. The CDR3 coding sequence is TGTGCCAGCAGCCCCGCCCCGAACACTGAAGCTTTCTTT. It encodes CASSPAPNTEAFF.

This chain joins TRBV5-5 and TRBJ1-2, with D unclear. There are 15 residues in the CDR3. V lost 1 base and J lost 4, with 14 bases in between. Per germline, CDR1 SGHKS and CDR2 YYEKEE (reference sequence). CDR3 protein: CASSLQSGPSYGYTF. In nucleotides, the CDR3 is TGTGCCAGCAGCTTGCAGTCTGGCCCTTCCTATGGCTACACCTTC.

The CDR3 loop is CAWSETQGTNEKLFF. In DNA, the CDR3 is TGTGCCTGGAGCGAAACCCAGGGGACTAATGAAAAACTGTTTTTT. The V gene is TRBV30, the J gene TRBJ1-4; D might be TRBD1 (6 bases). The CDR3 has 15 residues. Per the germline V gene, CDR1 is GTSNPN and CDR2 is SVGIG (reference sequence). V was trimmed by 3 bases and J by 2 bases, leaving 13 bases between them.

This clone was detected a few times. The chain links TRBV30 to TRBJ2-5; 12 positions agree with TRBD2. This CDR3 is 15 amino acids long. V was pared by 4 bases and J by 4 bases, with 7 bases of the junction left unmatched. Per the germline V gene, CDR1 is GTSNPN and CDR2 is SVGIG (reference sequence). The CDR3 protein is CAWTSGRATRETQYF. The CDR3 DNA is TGTGCCTGGACTAGCGGGAGGGCCACTCGAGAGACCCAGTACTTC.

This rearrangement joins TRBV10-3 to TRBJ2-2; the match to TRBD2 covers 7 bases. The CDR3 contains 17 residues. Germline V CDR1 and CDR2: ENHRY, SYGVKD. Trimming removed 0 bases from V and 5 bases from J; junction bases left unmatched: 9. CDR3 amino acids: CAISESKAGLQTGELFF. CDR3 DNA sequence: TGTGCCATCAGTGAGTCTAAAGCGGGATTGCAAACCGGGGAGCTGTTTTTT.

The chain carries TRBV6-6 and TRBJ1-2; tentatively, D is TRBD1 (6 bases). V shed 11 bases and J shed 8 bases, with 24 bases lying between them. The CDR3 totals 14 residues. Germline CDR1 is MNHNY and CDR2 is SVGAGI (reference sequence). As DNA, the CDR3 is TGTGCCTCCCATGCAGCTTGGGGGGCGCGAGGCTACACCTTC. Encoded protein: CASHAAWGARGYTF.

Here the CDR3 reads CASRQGLNTEAFF. As DNA, the CDR3 is TGTGCCAGTAGACAGGGTTTAAACACTGAAGCTTTCTTT. V is TRBV19 and J is TRBJ1-1; a possible D gene is TRBD1 (6 bases). CDR3 length equals 13 residues. V gave up 6 bases and J gave up 2 bases, with 10 bases separating them. Germline V gene sequence: CDR1 LNHDA, CDR2 SQIVND (reference sequence).

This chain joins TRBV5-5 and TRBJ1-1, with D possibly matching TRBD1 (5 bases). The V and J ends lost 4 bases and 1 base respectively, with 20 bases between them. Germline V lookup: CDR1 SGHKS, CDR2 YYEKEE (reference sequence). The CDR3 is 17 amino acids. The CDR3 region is CASSRGVGGWENTEAFF. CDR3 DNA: TGTGCCAGCAGCCGGGGCGTGGGAGGATGGGAGAACACTGAAGCTTTCTTT.

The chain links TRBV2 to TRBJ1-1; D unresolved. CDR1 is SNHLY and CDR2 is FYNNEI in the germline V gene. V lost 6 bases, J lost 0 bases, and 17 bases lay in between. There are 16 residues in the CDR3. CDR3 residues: CASSLYPTSMNTEAFF. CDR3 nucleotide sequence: TGTGCCAGCAGCCTCTACCCGACAAGCATGAACACTGAAGCTTTCTTT. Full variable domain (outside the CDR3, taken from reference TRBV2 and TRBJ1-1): EPEVTQTPSHQVTQMGQEVILRCVPISNHLYFYWYRQILGQKVEFLVSFYNNEISEKSEIFDDQFSVERPDGSNFTLKIRSTKLEDSAMYFCASSLYPTSMNTEAFFGQGTRLTVV.

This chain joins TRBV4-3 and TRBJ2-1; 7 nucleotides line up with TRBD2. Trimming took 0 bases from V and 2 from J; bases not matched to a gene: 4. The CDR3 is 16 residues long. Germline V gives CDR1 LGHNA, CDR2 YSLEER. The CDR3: CASSQEAGEAYNEQFF. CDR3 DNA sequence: TGCGCCAGCAGCCAAGAGGCGGGGGAAGCCTACAATGAGCAGTTCTTC.

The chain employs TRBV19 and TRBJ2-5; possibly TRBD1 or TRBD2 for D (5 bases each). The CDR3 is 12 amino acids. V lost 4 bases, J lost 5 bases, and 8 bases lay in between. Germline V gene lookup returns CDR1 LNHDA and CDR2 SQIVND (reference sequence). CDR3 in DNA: TGTGCCAGTAGTAAGGGGAGCGAGACCCAGTACTTC. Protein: CASSKGSETQYF.

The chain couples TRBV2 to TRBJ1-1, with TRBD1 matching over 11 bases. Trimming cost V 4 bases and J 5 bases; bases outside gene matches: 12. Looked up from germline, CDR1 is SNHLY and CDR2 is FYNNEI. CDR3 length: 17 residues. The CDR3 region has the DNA TGTGCCAGCAGTGGCAAACCGGGACAGGGGGGAGGAACTGAAGCTTTCTTT. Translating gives CASSGKPGQGGGTEAFF.

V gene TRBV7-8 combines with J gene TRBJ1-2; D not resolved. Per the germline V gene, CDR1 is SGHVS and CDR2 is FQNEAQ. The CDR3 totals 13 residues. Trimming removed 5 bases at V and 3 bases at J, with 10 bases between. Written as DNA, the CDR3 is TGTGCCAGCAGCCGGGCCGACGACTATGGCTACACCTTC. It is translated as CASSRADDYGYTF.

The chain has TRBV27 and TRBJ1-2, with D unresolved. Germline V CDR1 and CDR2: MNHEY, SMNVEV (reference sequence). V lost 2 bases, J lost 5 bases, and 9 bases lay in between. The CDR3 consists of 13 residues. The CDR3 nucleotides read TGTGCCAGCAGTTTACGGCCGACTTATGGCTACACCTTC. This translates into CASSLRPTYGYTF.

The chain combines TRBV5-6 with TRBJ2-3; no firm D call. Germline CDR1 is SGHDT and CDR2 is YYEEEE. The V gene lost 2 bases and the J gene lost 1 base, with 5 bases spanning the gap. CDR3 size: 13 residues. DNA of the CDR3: TGTGCCAGCAGCTTCGGTGGCACAGATACGCAGTATTTT. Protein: CASSFGGTDTQYF.

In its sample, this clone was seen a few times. CDR3 nucleotide sequence: TGTGCCAGCAGTCCAGCGGGGGTCTCCTACGAGCAGTACTTC. This gives the protein CASSPAGVSYEQYF. The V and J genes are TRBV2 and TRBJ2-7, with 8 bases lining up with TRBD2. This CDR3 has 14 amino acids. Trimming took 5 bases from V and 0 from J; bases not matched to a gene: 3. Germline CDR1 is SNHLY and CDR2 is FYNNEI.